This T cell receptor (beta chain) was obtained from a study of shared clonotypes between healthy human individuals. CD45RO-negative CD8 cells positively selected for CCR7 made up the naive population, which excluded terminally differentiated effector memory CD45RA+ cells. V was shortened by 1 base and J by 2 bases, with 9 bases between the two germline ends. Per germline, CDR1 SGHVS and CDR2 FNYEAQ. The CDR3 totals 14 residues. Deep-level assay runs were performed. The data were produced by immunoSEQ multiplex PCR, yet TCRdb's version contains in-frame clones alone and is incomplete. The sample records 550,000 to 750,000 clones, nearly 97% being singletons.

This sequence was found in a woman aged 30 to 39 in good health. The chain links TRBV7-6 to TRBJ2-7; D not certain. Sample: naive CD8+ T cells sorted from blood. Written as DNA, the CDR3 is TGTGCCAGCAGCTTAGGTAGCATTACCTACGAGCAGTACTTC. Amino acid sequence: CASSLGSITYEQYF.